One sample yielded the 9 T cell receptor beta chains listed below, sequenced in a study of T cell responses to AZD1222 COVID-19 vaccine. The table came from immunoSEQ multiplex PCR; TCRdb's copy has only in-frame clones and leaves some out. The repertoire holds approximately 130,000 clones, 85% to 90% seen once, with approximately 28% in the top ten. This material consisted of peripheral blood, taken on day 0 of AZD1222 vaccination. These receptors came from an adult in good health.

This CDR3 reads CASSFPGRRYEQYF. CDR3 bases: TGTGCCAGCAGTTTTCCGGGACGAAGATACGAGCAGTACTTC. J is TRBJ2-7 and V is TRBV6-2 or TRBV6-3; D may match TRBD1 or TRBD2 (5 bases each). V shed 4 bases and J shed 4 bases, with 14 bases lying between them. CDR1 is MNHEY, CDR2 SVGEGT, per germline. The CDR3 has 14 residues.

The CDR3: CASSLFAGGFTGELFF. CDR3 in DNA: TGTGCCAGCAGTTTATTTGCGGGGGGTTTCACCGGGGAGCTGTTTTTT. V is TRBV27 and J is TRBJ2-2, with 8 bases lining up with TRBD2. V trimming: 1 base; J trimming: 4 bases; junction bases outside the gene matches: 5. Germline V CDR1 and CDR2: MNHEY, SMNVEV (reference sequence). This CDR3 contains 16 residues.

This chain uses TRBV11-2 with TRBJ1-2; TRBD1 matches 7 bases. The CDR3 contains 13 residues. Trimming took 5 bases from V and 6 from J; bases not matched to a gene: 6. CDR1 SGHAT and CDR2 FQNNGV come from the germline V gene. In DNA form, the CDR3 reads TGTGCCAGCAGCCCCGACAGGGCAAATGGCTACACCTTC. It encodes CASSPDRANGYTF.

This chain links TRBV5-6 with TRBJ1-6; 8 bases map to TRBD1. The length of the CDR3 is 15 residues. Germline-derived CDR1 and CDR2 are SGHDT and YYEEEE. V lost 2 bases and J lost 7; bases outside the gene matches: 5. CDR3 DNA: TGTGCCAGCAGCTTCCGTGGACAGGGAAATTCACCCCTCCACTTT. Its protein is CASSFRGQGNSPLHF.

J is TRBJ1-2 and V is TRBV19, with TRBD1 matching 10 bases. The CDR3 length is 13 residues. Germline-derived CDR1 and CDR2 are LNHDA and SQIVND (reference sequence). The J segment lost 10 bases and the V segment lost 10 bases, leaving 12 bases of the junction unmatched. The CDR3 loop reads CATTGTGEITYTF. CDR3 sequence (DNA): TGTGCCACAACCGGGACAGGGGAGATCACCTACACCTTC.

The CDR3 is CSASRETETQYF. CDR3 DNA: TGCAGTGCTAGTCGGGAGACAGAGACCCAGTACTTC. The chain links TRBV20-1 to TRBJ2-5, with D tentatively TRBD2 (6 bases). Germline values: CDR1 DFQATT, CDR2 SNEGSKA (reference sequence). V shed 3 bases and J shed 4 bases, with 9 bases lying between them. CDR3 length: 12 amino acids.

The J gene is TRBJ1-1, the V gene TRBV19; TRBD1 aligns across 9 bases. V trimming: 4 bases; J trimming: 1 base; junction bases outside the gene matches: 4. This CDR3 region has 15 residues. CDR1 and CDR2 (germline): LNHDA, SQIVND (reference sequence). The CDR3 sequence is CASSSLTGGNTEAFF. The CDR3 region has the DNA TGTGCCAGTAGTAGCTTGACAGGGGGGAACACTGAAGCTTTCTTT.

The chain combines TRBV9 with TRBJ2-2; D call uncertain. Trimming shortened V by 0 bases and J by 7 bases, and 4 bases separated the two germline ends. This CDR3 region has 12 residues. Germline lookup yields CDR1 SGDLS and CDR2 YYNGEE. CDR3 bases: TGTGCCAGCAGCGTAGAGGGCGGGGAGCTGTTTTTT. The encoded protein is CASSVEGGELFF.

The rearrangement links TRBV5-4 to TRBJ1-3; D not certain. Germline CDR1 reads SGHNT; CDR2 reads YYREEE (reference sequence). CDR3 length: 17 residues. V was pared by 0 bases and J by 0 bases, with 13 bases between. The CDR3 loop is CASSLGGRGYSGNTIYF. The CDR3 coding sequence is TGTGCCAGCAGCTTGGGAGGCCGTGGGTACTCTGGAAACACCATATATTTT.